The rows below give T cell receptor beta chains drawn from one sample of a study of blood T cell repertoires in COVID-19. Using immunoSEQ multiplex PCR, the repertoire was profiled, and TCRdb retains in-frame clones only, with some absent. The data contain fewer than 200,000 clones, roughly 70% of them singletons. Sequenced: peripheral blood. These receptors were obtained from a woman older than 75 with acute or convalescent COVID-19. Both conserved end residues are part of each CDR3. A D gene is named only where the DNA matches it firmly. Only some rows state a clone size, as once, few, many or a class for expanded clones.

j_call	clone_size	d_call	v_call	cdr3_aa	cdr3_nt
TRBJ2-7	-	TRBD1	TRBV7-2	CASSTYRGRGEQYF	TGTGCCAGCAGCACTTACAGGGGTCGGGGCGAGCAGTACTTC
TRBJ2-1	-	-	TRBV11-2	CASSLSVQINEQFF	TGTGCCAGCAGCTTAAGTGTGCAGATCAATGAGCAGTTCTTC
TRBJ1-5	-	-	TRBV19	CASSYDGQQPQHF	TGTGCCAGTAGTTACGATGGCCAACAGCCCCAGCATTTT
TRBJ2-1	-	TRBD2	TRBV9	CASSVPASGSSYNEQFF	TGTGCCAGCAGCGTCCCGGCTAGCGGGAGCTCCTACAATGAGCAGTTCTTC
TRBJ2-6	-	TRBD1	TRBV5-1	CASSQGAGSGANVLTF	TGCGCCAGCAGTCAGGGGGCAGGTTCTGGGGCCAACGTCCTGACTTTC
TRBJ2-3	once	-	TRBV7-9	CASSLLGGQITDTQYF	TGTGCCAGCAGCTTACTGGGCGGACAGATCACAGATACGCAGTATTTT
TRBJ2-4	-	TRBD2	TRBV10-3	CAISGTSGSYIQYF	TGTGCCATCAGTGGGACTAGCGGGAGTTACATTCAGTACTTC
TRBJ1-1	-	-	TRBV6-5	CASRTTGIMNTEAFF	TGTGCCAGCAGAACCACGGGAATTATGAACACTGAAGCTTTCTTT
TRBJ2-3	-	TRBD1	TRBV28	CASRPPGQGTDTQYF	TGTGCCAGCAGGCCGCCGGGACAGGGCACAGATACGCAGTATTTT
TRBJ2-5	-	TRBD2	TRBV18	CASSPRASGSQETQYF	TGTGCCAGCTCACCACGTGCTAGCGGGAGCCAAGAGACCCAGTACTTC
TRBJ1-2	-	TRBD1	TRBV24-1	CATSGPREGAGGYTF	TGTGCCACCAGTGGCCCCCGGGAGGGGGCGGGTGGCTACACCTTC
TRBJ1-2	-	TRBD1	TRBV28	CASESGTEDYGYTF	TGTGCCAGCGAATCCGGGACAGAGGACTATGGCTACACCTTC
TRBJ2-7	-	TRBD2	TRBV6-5	CASSSPQRGSYEQYF	TGTGCCAGCAGTTCCCCCCAGCGGGGGTCCTACGAGCAGTACTTC
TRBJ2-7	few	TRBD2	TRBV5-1	CASSPGTSGYEQYF	TGCGCCAGCAGCCCCGGGACTAGCGGATACGAGCAGTACTTC
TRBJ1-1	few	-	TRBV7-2	CASSLLAVRERGKAFF	TGTGCCAGCAGCTTACTGGCTGTCAGGGAAAGAGGTAAAGCTTTCTTT
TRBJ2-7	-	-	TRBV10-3	CAISAETYEQYF	TGTGCCATCAGTGCTGAGACCTACGAGCAGTACTTC
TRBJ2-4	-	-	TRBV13	CASSLGGALNIQYF	TGTGCCAGCAGCTTAGGGGGGGCCCTAAACATTCAGTACTTC
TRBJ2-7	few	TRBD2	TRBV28	CASSFDAGGPDEQYF	TGTGCCAGCAGTTTTGACGCGGGAGGGCCCGACGAGCAGTACTTC
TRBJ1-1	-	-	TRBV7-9	CASSLGSGAEAFF	TGTGCCAGCAGCTTAGGGTCAGGGGCTGAAGCTTTCTTT
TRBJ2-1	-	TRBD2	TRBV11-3	CASSLGTSGNNEQFF	TGTGCCAGCAGCTTAGGGACTAGCGGCAACAATGAGCAGTTCTTC
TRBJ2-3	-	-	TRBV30	CACVAEDTQYF	TGTGCCTGTGTAGCGGAAGATACGCAGTATTTT
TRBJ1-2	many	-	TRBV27	CASSLYKGANYGYTF	TGTGCCAGCAGTTTATATAAGGGAGCGAACTATGGCTACACCTTC
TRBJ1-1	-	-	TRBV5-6	CASSLRQVANTEAFF	TGTGCCAGCAGCTTAAGACAGGTAGCGAACACTGAAGCTTTCTTT
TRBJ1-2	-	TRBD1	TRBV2	CASSAFQTGNYGYTF	TGTGCCAGCAGTGCCTTTCAGACAGGGAACTATGGCTACACCTTC
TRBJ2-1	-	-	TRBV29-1	CSVMGAGRPVRGSIYNEQFF	TGCAGCGTGATGGGAGCGGGCCGCCCGGTAAGAGGGAGTATTTACAATGAGCAGTTCTTC
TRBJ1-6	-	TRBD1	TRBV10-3	CAISERQGRQGSPLHF	TGTGCCATCAGTGAAAGACAGGGTCGGCAAGGGTCACCCCTCCACTTT
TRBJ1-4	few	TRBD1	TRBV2	CASSETRGQTNEKLFF	TGTGCCAGCAGTGAAACCAGGGGGCAAACTAATGAAAAACTGTTTTTT
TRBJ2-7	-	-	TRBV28	CASSPHFSGEQYF	TGTGCCAGCAGTCCTCATTTTAGCGGTGAGCAGTACTTC
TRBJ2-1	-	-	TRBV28	CASSTPQGQNEQFF	TGTGCCAGCTCGACCCCACAGGGTCAAAATGAGCAGTTCTTC
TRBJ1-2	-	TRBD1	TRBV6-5	CASSLSQGAGGGYTF	TGTGCCAGCAGTCTAAGTCAGGGGGCTGGTGGTGGCTACACCTTC
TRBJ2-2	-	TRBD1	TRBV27	CASSSIRTGENTGELFF	TGTGCCAGCAGTTCAATTCGGACAGGGGAGAACACCGGGGAGCTGTTTTTT
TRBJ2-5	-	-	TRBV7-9	CASSLDQDQYF	TGTGCCAGCAGCTTAGATCAGGACCAGTACTTC
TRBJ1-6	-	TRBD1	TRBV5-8	CASSGQSYSPLHF	TGTGCCAGCTCGGGACAGTCATATTCACCCCTCCACTTT
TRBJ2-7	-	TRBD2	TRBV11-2	CASSFPRTSGSYEQYF	TGTGCCAGCAGCTTTCCTCGGACTAGCGGATCCTACGAGCAGTACTTC
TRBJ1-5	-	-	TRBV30	CAWSELRVGNQPQHF	TGTGCCTGGAGTGAACTCAGGGTGGGCAATCAGCCCCAGCATTTT
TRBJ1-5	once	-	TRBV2	CASSEMGASQPQHF	TGTGCCAGCAGTGAAATGGGGGCTAGTCAGCCCCAGCATTTT
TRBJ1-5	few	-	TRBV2	CASSDPQDSNQPQHF	TGTGCCAGCAGTGATCCCCAGGATAGCAATCAGCCCCAGCATTTT
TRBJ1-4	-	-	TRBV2	CASSDGRGREKLFF	TGTGCCAGCAGTGATGGGCGTGGTCGTGAAAAACTGTTTTTT
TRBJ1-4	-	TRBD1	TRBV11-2	CASSLPGQAGEKLFF	TGTGCCAGCAGCTTACCTGGACAGGCTGGTGAAAAACTGTTTTTT
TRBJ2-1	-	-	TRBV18	CASSQGDEQFF	TGTGCCAGCTCACAGGGAGATGAGCAGTTCTTC
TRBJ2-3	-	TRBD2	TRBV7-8	CASSRTSGRPSDTQYF	TGTGCCAGCAGCCGGACTAGCGGGAGACCATCAGATACGCAGTATTTT
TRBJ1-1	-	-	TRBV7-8	CASSLIGGNTEAFF	TGTGCCAGCAGCTTAATAGGGGGTAACACTGAAGCTTTCTTT
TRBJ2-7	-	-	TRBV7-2	CASSFTGTIYEQYF	TGTGCCAGCAGCTTTACAGGGACAATCTACGAGCAGTACTTC
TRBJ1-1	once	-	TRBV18	CASSPTTANTEAFF	TGTGCCAGCTCACCTACCACAGCCAACACTGAAGCTTTCTTT
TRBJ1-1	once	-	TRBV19	CASSSGPRGTEAFF	TGTGCCAGTAGTTCAGGACCACGGGGCACTGAAGCTTTCTTT
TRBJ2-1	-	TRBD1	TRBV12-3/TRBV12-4	CASSRTGGDQFF	TGTGCCAGCAGCCGGACAGGGGGCGACCAGTTCTTC
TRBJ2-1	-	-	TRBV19	CASSMMGTGDEQFF	TGTGCCAGTAGTATGATGGGGACTGGGGATGAGCAGTTCTTC
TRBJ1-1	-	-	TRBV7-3	CASSLQGLDTEAFF	TGTGCCAGCAGCTTACAGGGTTTAGACACTGAAGCTTTCTTT
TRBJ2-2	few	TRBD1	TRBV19	CASSTETGRTGELFF	TGTGCCAGTAGTACAGAGACAGGGCGAACCGGGGAGCTGTTTTTT
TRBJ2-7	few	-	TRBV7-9	CASSSSGVTYEQYF	TGTGCCAGCAGCTCCTCAGGGGTAACCTACGAGCAGTACTTC